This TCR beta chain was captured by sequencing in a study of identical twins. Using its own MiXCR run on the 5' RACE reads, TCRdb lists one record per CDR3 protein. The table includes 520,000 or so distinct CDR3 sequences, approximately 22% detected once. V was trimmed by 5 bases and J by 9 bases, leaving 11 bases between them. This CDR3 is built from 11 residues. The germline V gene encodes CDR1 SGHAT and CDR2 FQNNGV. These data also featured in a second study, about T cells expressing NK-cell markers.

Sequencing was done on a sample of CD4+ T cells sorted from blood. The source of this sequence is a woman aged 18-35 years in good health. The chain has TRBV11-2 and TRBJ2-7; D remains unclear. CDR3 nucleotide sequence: TGTGCCAGCAGCCAAAGCGAGGCGCAGTACTTC. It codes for CASSQSEAQYF.